This T cell receptor (beta chain) is from a study of technical replicates of blood from a handful of donors. Using immunoSEQ multiplex PCR, the repertoire was profiled, and TCRdb retains in-frame clones only, with some absent. The profile shows approximately 99,000 clones, nearly 97% of them singletons. Germline CDR1 and CDR2: SGHTA and FQGNSA. V shed 0 bases and J 2 bases; nucleotides not matched to a gene: 16. This CDR3 has 20 amino acids. This rearrangement joins TRBV7-2 to TRBJ2-3; 8 bases align to TRBD2. This TCR derives from a human donor in good health. The material sequenced was T cells isolated from PBMCs. In DNA, the CDR3 is TGTGCCAGCAGCTTAGCCATTGGCATGGGGCGGGAGGTACTCACAGATACGCAGTATTTT. It codes for CASSLAIGMGREVLTDTQYF.